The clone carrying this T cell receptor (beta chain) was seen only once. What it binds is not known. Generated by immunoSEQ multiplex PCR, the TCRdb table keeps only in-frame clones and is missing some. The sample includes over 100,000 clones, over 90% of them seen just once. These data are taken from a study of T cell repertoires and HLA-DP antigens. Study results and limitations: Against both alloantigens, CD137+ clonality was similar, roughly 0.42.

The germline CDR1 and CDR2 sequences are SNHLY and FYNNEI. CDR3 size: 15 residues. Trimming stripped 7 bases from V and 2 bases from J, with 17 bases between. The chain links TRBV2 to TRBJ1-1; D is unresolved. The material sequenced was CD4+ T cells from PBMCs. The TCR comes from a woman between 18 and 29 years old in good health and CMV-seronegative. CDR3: CASTPLTLLNTEAFF. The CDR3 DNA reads TGTGCCAGCACCCCCCTAACCCTCCTAAACACTGAAGCTTTCTTT.